This T cell receptor beta chain was captured by sequencing in a study of T-cell reconstitution after alpha-beta-depleted transplantation in children. Regarding this clonotype: Its antigen is not identified.

Study-wide results and caveats: Two months or so post-transplant, alpha-beta T cells reportedly derived from several hundred expanded graft clones. There were some patients whose high TCRbeta diversity at day 60 came from surviving recipient T cells and thymic progenitors. A year had passed since transplant, and T-cell counts and diversity by then came mostly from newly produced T cells.

During its preparation, the TCRbeta library received unique molecular identifiers. In TCRdb, the PCR reads were re-called with MiXCR into one record per CDR3 protein. The table includes tens of thousands of distinct CDR3 sequences, around 4.7% detected once. The V gene end was trimmed by 1 base and the J gene end by 0 bases; junction bases not matched to a gene: 6. The CDR3 totals 16 residues. CDR1 and CDR2 (germline): LGHNA, YSLEER. The sequencing here drew on PBMCs, mostly from graft donor cells, taken 180 days after TCRalphabeta/CD19-depleted stem cell transplant. This chain uses TRBV4-3 with TRBJ2-7; 7 bases are shared with TRBD1. The origin of this receptor is a boy less than two years old who had a stem cell transplant for acute myeloid leukemia, so the T cells may come from the graft donor. The CDR3 sequence is CASSQVTGDSSYEQYF. CDR3 DNA sequence: TGCGCCAGCAGCCAAGTAACAGGGGACAGCTCCTACGAGCAGTACTTC.